A selection of T cell receptor beta chains follows, all from one sample in a study of blood T cell repertoires in COVID-19. Assay: immunoSEQ multiplex PCR; the TCRdb copy retains only in-frame clones and omits some. The sample contains roughly 110,000 clones, over 55% of which appear only once. The sequenced sample consisted of peripheral blood. These TCRs come from a human donor with acute or convalescent COVID-19. The donor label of this sample is uncertain. The CDR3 runs from the conserved cysteine through the conserved F or W. The D gene is left open where the match is weak.

NA	TRBV7-9	CASSLAQGAGANVLTF
NA	TRBV10-3	CAISGDGTYEQYF
NA	TRBV3-1/TRBV3-2	CASSQDQAQQNTEAFF
NA	TRBV5-1	CASSLGPSGQPQHF
NA	TRBV4-1	CASSQDPLARGYEQYF
TRBD1	TRBV5-6	CASTRTGRFEAFF
NA	TRBV2	CASTRTASNQPQHF
NA	TRBV3-1/TRBV3-2	CASSQAEGVNTIYF
TRBD1	TRBV7-3	CASSLTAGQGSFGNSPLHF
NA	TRBV28	CASSLWGGGGNSPLHF
TRBD1	TRBV5-8	CASSLKDRGSYEQYF
NA	TRBV21-1	CASSKAPGQGSQPQHF
NA	TRBV18	CASSTDKSYEQYF
TRBD1	TRBV7-9	CASSLSTGVSYEQYF
TRBD2	TRBV5-1	CASSLDQTSLNTGELFF
TRBD1	TRBV9	CASSGGGTANTEAFF
NA	TRBV7-3	CASSLKRVNSPLHF
TRBD1	TRBV6-1	CASSEASGQGTGTQYF
NA	TRBV7-8	CASSLVWGVSQPQHF
TRBD1	TRBV5-1	CASSPDRGEAFF
TRBD2	TRBV27	CASSPPSGLAGIGEQFF
TRBD1	TRBV7-6	CASSLNPYRGRTDTQYF
NA	TRBV14	CASSQDQNTEAFF
NA	TRBV24-1	CATSTGSYTGELFF
NA	TRBV9	CASSVGNGNTIYF
NA	TRBV24-1	CATSDPADSKNIQYF
NA	TRBV6-5	CASSRMDSLEAFF
TRBD1	TRBV3-1/TRBV3-2	CASRQGARDTEAFF
NA	TRBV6-5	CASRGTSTDTQYF
NA	TRBV5-1	CASSSRGLNEQFF
TRBD1	TRBV6-1	CASSDYAGQGTDTQYF
NA	TRBV19	CASNRGLNSGANVLTF
NA	TRBV7-6	CASSLDRDVNSPLHF
NA	TRBV29-1	CSVKGGGAGNQPQHF
TRBD2	TRBV9	CASSLSAGAQGETQYF
NA	TRBV28	CASSPFRNIQYF
NA	TRBV10-3	CAIRGTSGLETQYF